Listed below are T cell receptor beta chains from one sample, sequenced in a study of molecular identifiers for immune sequencing clone quantification. In TCRdb, the PCR reads were re-called with MiXCR into one record per CDR3 protein. The repertoire has 550,000 to 750,000 distinct CDR3 sequences, 15% to 20% of them found once; the top ten carry roughly 0.83%. Sequencing was carried out using naive CD8+ T cells from blood, with Jurkat cell RNA spiked in. The source is a human donor in good health. Some libraries in this study had Jurkat cell RNA spiked in. CDR3s include the opening cysteine and the closing phenylalanine or tryptophan. A D gene is named only where the DNA matches it firmly. A clone size is listed for some rows: how often the clone was seen (once, few, many), or a class if it is expanded.

TRBD2 | TRBJ2-3 | TRBV25-1 | many | CASTRGEREGRVGTDTQYF | TGTGCCAGCACCCGAGGGGAGCGGGAGGGCCGTGTGGGCACAGATACGCAGTATTTT
. | TRBJ2-3 | TRBV27 | few | CASSLTTPHGADTQYF | TGTGCCAGCAGTTTAACGACTCCCCACGGCGCAGATACGCAGTATTTT
. | TRBJ1-1 | TRBV11-2 | few | CASSQLSGYTEAFF | TGTGCCAGCAGCCAGCTGAGTGGTTACACTGAAGCTTTCTTT
. | TRBJ1-1 | TRBV6-5 | many | CASSYAPGLGTEAFF | TGTGCCAGCAGTTACGCTCCGGGATTAGGCACTGAAGCTTTCTTT
. | TRBJ2-1 | TRBV19 | many | CASSITASSYNEQFF | TGTGCCAGTAGTATTACAGCGTCCTCCTACAATGAGCAGTTCTTC
. | TRBJ2-2 | TRBV5-6 | . | CASSTNRVYTGELFF | TGTGCCAGCAGCACCAACAGGGTTTACACCGGGGAGCTGTTTTTT
TRBD1 | TRBJ1-1 | TRBV6-2/TRBV6-3 | many | CASRLTGTGDFTEAFF | TGTGCCAGCAGGCTAACCGGGACAGGGGATTTCACTGAAGCTTTCTTT
TRBD2 | TRBJ2-7 | TRBV5-1 | . | CASSELAGDYEQYF | TGCGCCAGCAGCGAACTAGCGGGAGACTACGAGCAGTACTTC
TRBD1 | TRBJ2-1 | TRBV6-5 | few | CASSSTGSSNRGDYNEQFF | TGTGCCAGCAGTTCAACCGGCAGTTCTAACAGGGGAGACTACAATGAGCAGTTCTTC
. | TRBJ2-1 | TRBV19 | few | CASSINKGNEQFF | TGTGCCAGTAGTATTAATAAAGGGAATGAGCAGTTCTTC
. | TRBJ1-1 | TRBV19 | many | CASSITGSTEAFF | TGTGCCAGTAGTATAACAGGGAGCACTGAAGCTTTCTTT
. | TRBJ2-3 | TRBV13 | . | CASSIPRDAVIDTQYF | TGTGCCAGCAGCATCCCTCGGGACGCCGTTATAGATACGCAGTATTTT
. | TRBJ1-5 | TRBV28 | many | CASSPSRRQPQHF | TGTGCCAGCAGTCCCTCCCGACGCCAGCCCCAGCATTTT
. | TRBJ2-5 | TRBV10-3 | many | CAISKAGAETQYF | TGTGCCATCTCCAAGGCAGGGGCAGAGACCCAGTACTTC
TRBD1 | TRBJ2-7 | TRBV12-3/TRBV12-4 | . | CASSDSDRGFEQYF | TGTGCCAGCAGTGACTCGGACAGGGGGTTCGAGCAGTACTTC
. | TRBJ2-7 | TRBV6-5 | many | CASSYYGGALDEQYF | TGTGCCAGCAGTTACTATGGTGGGGCACTGGACGAGCAGTACTTC
. | TRBJ2-3 | TRBV9 | . | CACSVGYGGTDTQYF | TGTGCCTGCAGCGTAGGGTACGGAGGCACAGATACGCAGTATTTT
. | TRBJ2-7 | TRBV7-9 | many | CASSASDEQYF | TGTGCCAGCAGCGCCAGCGACGAGCAGTACTTC
. | TRBJ2-7 | TRBV9 | few | CASSPSVPYEQYF | TGTGCCAGCAGCCCCAGTGTTCCCTACGAGCAGTACTTC
. | TRBJ2-1 | TRBV7-9 | many | CASSLTFVRGEQFF | TGTGCCAGCAGCTTAACGTTTGTCCGCGGGGAGCAGTTCTTC
TRBD2 | TRBJ2-1 | TRBV24-1 | . | CATSTGGYNEQFF | TGTGCCACCAGTACGGGGGGCTACAATGAGCAGTTCTTC
. | TRBJ2-1 | TRBV30 | . | CACRALSRNEQFF | TGTGCCTGTCGGGCCCTAAGTAGAAATGAGCAGTTCTTC
. | TRBJ2-7 | TRBV5-4 | few | CASRPHGGPYEQYF | TGTGCCAGCAGACCACACGGGGGACCCTACGAGCAGTACTTC